These 6 T cell receptor beta chains originate from one sample sequenced in a study of cytomegalovirus exposure and HLA in healthy donors. The PCR employed 60 Vbeta primers together with 13 Jbeta primers. The repertoire was sequenced with immunoSEQ multiplex PCR; TCRdb's copy has only in-frame clones and lacks some. The sample records approximately 40,000 clones, 80% to 90% being singletons. The specimen sequenced was PBMCs. These receptors all stem from a woman aged 40 to 50 in good health and CMV-seronegative.

This rearrangement joins TRBV7-9 to TRBJ1-2; TRBD1 matches at 8 bases. The V and J ends lost 4 bases and 0 bases, in that order; junction bases with no gene match: 7. From germline, CDR1 is SEHNR and CDR2 FQNEAQ (reference sequence). The CDR3 consists of 16 residues. CDR3 DNA sequence: TGTGCCAGCAGCTCCCGGGACAGGTCTTCTAACTATGGCTACACCTTC. Translation: CASSSRDRSSNYGYTF. Combining the CDR3 with reference TRBV7-9 and TRBJ1-2 gives the whole variable domain DTGVSQNPRHKITKRGQNVTFRCDPISEHNRLYWYRQTLGQGPEFLTYFQNEAQLEKSRLLSDRFSAERPKGSFSTLEIQRTEQGDSAMYLCASSSRDRSSNYGYTFGSGTRLTVV.

V and J are TRBV2 and TRBJ1-1, with D possibly matching TRBD1 (5 bases). CDR3 size: 13 residues. Germline values: CDR1 SNHLY, CDR2 FYNNEI. Trimming removed 2 bases from V and 2 bases from J, with 6 bases in between. CDR3 amino acids: CASSEQGNTEAFF. In DNA, the CDR3 is TGTGCCAGCAGTGAACAGGGAAACACTGAAGCTTTCTTT.

V and J are TRBV5-6 and TRBJ2-6, with D hard to call. V was pared by 2 bases and J by 1 base, with 13 bases between. CDR1 and CDR2 from the germline V gene are SGHDT and YYEEEE. The CDR3 is 17 amino acids. The CDR3: CASSLRSTASGANVLTF. The DNA of the CDR3 is TGTGCCAGCAGCTTAAGATCAACAGCATCTGGGGCCAACGTCCTGACTTTC.

This chain connects TRBV14 to TRBJ1-5, with D perhaps matching TRBD1 (5 bases). The germline gives CDR1 SGHDN, CDR2 FVKESK. This CDR3 has 13 amino acids. Trimming removed 3 bases at V and 3 bases at J, with 6 bases between. CDR3 sequence: CASSQGPNQPQHF. The CDR3 DNA reads as TGTGCCAGCAGCCAGGGGCCCAATCAGCCCCAGCATTTT.

V usage is TRBV18 and J usage is TRBJ2-2, with TRBD1 identical over 8 bases. With 3 bases clipped from V and 4 bases from J, the junction kept 10 bases outside the gene matches. Looked up from germline, CDR1 is KGHSH and CDR2 is LQKENI. The CDR3 has 17 residues. As DNA, the CDR3 is TGTGCCAGCTCACCTCTCCCTCGGGACAGGACCACCGGGGAGCTGTTTTTT. It translates to CASSPLPRDRTTGELFF.

The V gene is TRBV6-6, the J gene TRBJ2-7; 9 nucleotides match TRBD2. J lost 4 bases, V lost 0 bases, and 4 bases had no gene match. This CDR3 is 15 amino acids long. Germline V gene lookup returns CDR1 MNHNY and CDR2 SVGAGI (reference sequence). The CDR3 here is CASSYSSSGVYEQYF. CDR3 nucleotides: TGTGCCAGCAGTTACTCCTCTAGCGGGGTTTACGAGCAGTACTTC.